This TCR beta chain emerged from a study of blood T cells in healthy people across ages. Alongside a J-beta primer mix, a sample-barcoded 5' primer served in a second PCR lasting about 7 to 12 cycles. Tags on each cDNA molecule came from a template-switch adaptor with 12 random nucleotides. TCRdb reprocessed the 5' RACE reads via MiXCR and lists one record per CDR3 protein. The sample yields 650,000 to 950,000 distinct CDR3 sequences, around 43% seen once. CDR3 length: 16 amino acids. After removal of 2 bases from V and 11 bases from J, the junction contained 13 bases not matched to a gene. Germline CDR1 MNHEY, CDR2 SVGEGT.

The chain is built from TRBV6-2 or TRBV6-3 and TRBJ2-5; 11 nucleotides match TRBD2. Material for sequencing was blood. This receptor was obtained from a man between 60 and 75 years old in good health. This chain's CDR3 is CASSYQGLAERNEQYF. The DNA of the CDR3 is TGTGCCAGCAGTTACCAGGGACTAGCGGAGCGCAATGAGCAGTACTTC.